The sequence of this T cell receptor (beta chain) was determined in a study of T cell changes during pregnancy in multiple sclerosis. The CDR3 is 13 amino acids. Germline-derived CDR1 and CDR2 are SGHDT and YYEEEE. The ends were cut back, 5 bases at V and 9 bases at J, with 15 bases in the middle. The repertoire was sequenced with immunoSEQ multiplex PCR; TCRdb's copy has only in-frame clones and lacks some. The sample yields 85,000 to 130,000 clones, 94% seen once. The TCR was taken from a female donor with multiple sclerosis, enrolled in a pregnancy study. The chain uses TRBV5-6 and TRBJ2-1; tentatively, D is TRBD2 (6 bases). Sequencing was performed on peripheral blood, taken before pregnancy. The CDR3 reads CASSNLRGGEQFF. CDR3 nucleotide sequence: TGTGCCAGCAGTAATCTGCGGGGTGGTGAGCAGTTCTTC.